One and the same sample provided the 24 T cell receptor beta chains below, sequenced in a study of breast tumors, draining lymph nodes, adjacent tissues. TCRdb fed the multiplex PCR reads into MiXCR, producing one record per CDR3 protein. The repertoire holds 60,000 to 65,000 distinct CDR3 sequences, with 45% to 65% as singletons. Sequencing input: breast tumor tissue. Receptor source: a female donor with breast cancer. Some clones in this sample may be carry-over from other donors' samples.

The V gene is TRBV20-1, the J gene TRBJ1-2, with 12 bases that match TRBD1. CDR3 length: 14 amino acids. Trimming removed 1 base from V and 6 bases from J; junction bases left unmatched: 3. The germline V gene has CDR1 DFQATT and CDR2 SNEGSKA (reference sequence). The CDR3 protein is CSARGGTGGDGYTF. The CDR3 DNA follows: TGCAGTGCTAGAGGAGGGACAGGGGGCGATGGCTACACCTTC.

The table lists this clonotype with many counts. As DNA, the CDR3 is TGTGCCAGTAGCCTACGGGGGCGGACTAATGAAAAACTGTTTTTT. Translating it yields CASSLRGRTNEKLFF. The V gene is TRBV19, the J gene TRBJ1-4; D may be TRBD1 (6 bases). V was shortened by 6 bases and J by 2 bases, with 13 bases between the two germline ends. The CDR3 is made up of 15 amino acids. The germline CDR1 and CDR2 sequences are LNHDA and SQIVND (reference sequence).

The genes are TRBV29-1 and TRBJ2-1, with 8 bases lining up with TRBD1. Per germline, CDR1 SQVTM and CDR2 ANQGSEA. This CDR3 contains 14 residues. V was clipped by 8 bases and J by 6 bases; unmatched bases: 12. The CDR3 sequence: CSHRTGGGRNEQFF. CDR3 nucleotide sequence: TGCAGCCACCGTACAGGGGGTGGTCGCAATGAGCAGTTCTTC.

Details on this clonotype: No DNA is shown, since the ends of the CDR3 on it are uncertain; the CDR3 is the one TCRdb lists. The CDR3 spells CASSFYICSVKMGGYNSPLHF. This chain connects TRBV7-2 to TRBJ1-6. Germline assignment: CDR1 SGHTA and CDR2 FQGNSA. The CDR3 is 21 amino acids in total, end residues counted.

The chain carries TRBV10-3 and TRBJ1-5, with a weak D call TRBD1 (6 bases). V was pared by 6 bases and J by 3 bases, with 15 bases between. The CDR3 sequence is 15 residues long. Germline CDR1 ENHRY, CDR2 SYGVKD. Here the CDR3 reads CAISEGGRVNQPQHF. The CDR3 region has the DNA TGTGCCATCAGCGAGGGGGGCAGGGTCAATCAGCCCCAGCATTTT.

A single count supports this clonotype. This chain connects TRBV29-1 to TRBJ2-1; weak D call: TRBD1 (7 bases). Trimming left V 4 bases short and J 9 bases short, with 31 bases between. This CDR3 is built from 18 residues. Germline CDR1 is SQVTM and CDR2 is ANQGSEA. The CDR3 loop reads CSVVYYLGEAHRTGEQFF. CDR3 coding DNA: TGCAGCGTTGTTTACTACTTAGGGGAGGCACACAGGACAGGTGAGCAGTTCTTC.

This clonotype was observed a handful of times. The rearrangement joins TRBV20-1 to TRBJ2-3, with D possibly matching TRBD2 (5 bases). V gave up 5 bases and J gave up 1 base, with 10 bases separating them. CDR1 and CDR2 (germline): DFQATT, SNEGSKA (reference sequence). The CDR3 runs to 13 residues. CDR3 residues: CSAPLEGTDTQYF. CDR3 DNA: TGCAGTGCTCCACTAGAGGGCACAGATACGCAGTATTTT.

V is TRBV2 and J is TRBJ1-4; no clear D. Trimming cost V 4 bases and J 0 bases, with 9 bases left between them. This CDR3 spans 15 amino acids. In germline, CDR1 is SNHLY, CDR2 FYNNEI. The CDR3 DNA is TGTGCCAGCAGTGGGCAGGCTGCAACTAATGAAAAACTGTTTTTT. As protein: CASSGQAATNEKLFF.

This clonotype was detected many times. The chain has TRBV7-9 and TRBJ2-4; D uncertain. V shed 4 bases and J shed 8 bases, with 15 bases lying between them. There are 14 residues in the CDR3. From germline, CDR1 is SEHNR and CDR2 FQNEAQ (reference sequence). The CDR3 coding sequence is TGTGCCAGCAGCTCAGATAGCAAATCCCACATTCAGTACTTC. This encodes CASSSDSKSHIQYF.

This clonotype showed up many times. The chain links TRBV19 to TRBJ2-3, with TRBD2 identical over 7 bases. V was clipped by 4 bases and J by 2 bases; unmatched bases: 6. CDR1 and CDR2 from the germline V gene are LNHDA and SQIVND (reference sequence). This CDR3 is 15 amino acids long. For the CDR3, the DNA is TGTGCCAGTAGTACCGGACTAGTCTCCACAGATACGCAGTATTTT. Residues: CASSTGLVSTDTQYF.

The J gene is TRBJ2-1, the V gene TRBV4-3; D remains unclear. The length of the CDR3 is 13 residues. Looked up from germline, CDR1 is LGHNA and CDR2 is YSLEER. The V end was cut by 3 bases, the J end by 4 bases, with 7 bases between. The CDR3 region has the DNA TGCGCCAGCAGCCAGGGTGGTTACAATGAGCAGTTCTTC. Translating it yields CASSQGGYNEQFF.

This clonotype was observed at least ten times. This chain joins TRBV5-5 and TRBJ1-2; 10 nucleotides match TRBD1. This CDR3 is 15 amino acids long. Germline lookup yields CDR1 SGHKS and CDR2 YYEKEE (reference sequence). The trim removed 4 bases at V and 2 bases at J, leaving 5 bases unmatched. In DNA form, the CDR3 reads TGTGCCAGCAGCGATGTGGGACAGGGGAACTATGGCTACACCTTC. As protein: CASSDVGQGNYGYTF.

The gene calls are TRBV7-6 and TRBJ2-3, with 7 positions matching TRBD1. Unmatched junction bases numbered 9, after V lost 6 bases and J lost 0 bases. The CDR3 length is 16 residues. CDR1 SGHVS and CDR2 FNYEAQ come from the germline V gene. The CDR3: CASSNRQGLSTDTQYF. The CDR3 bases are TGTGCCAGCAGTAATCGACAGGGCCTTAGCACAGATACGCAGTATTTT.

This chain joins TRBV2 and TRBJ2-5; TRBD2 matches at 11 bases. CDR3 length equals 15 residues. Germline V gives CDR1 SNHLY, CDR2 FYNNEI. V lost 7 bases, J lost 4 bases, and 8 bases stayed unmatched. The CDR3 spells CASKTGTSGIETQYF. CDR3 nucleotides: TGTGCCAGCAAGACCGGGACTAGCGGTATAGAGACCCAGTACTTC.

This sequence joins TRBV7-9 and TRBJ2-7; D ambiguous. V was trimmed by 1 base and J by 2 bases, leaving 3 bases between them. The germline CDR1 and CDR2 sequences are SEHNR and FQNEAQ (reference sequence). CDR3 length: 12 residues. This CDR3 is CASSLGTYEQYF. CDR3 coding DNA: TGTGCCAGCAGCTTAGGGACCTACGAGCAGTACTTC.

The sample holds many counts of this clonotype. This sequence joins TRBV6-6 and TRBJ1-1; no firm D call. Trimming cost V 2 bases and J 1 base, with 17 bases left between them. The CDR3 runs 17 residues. CDR1 is MNHNY and CDR2 is SVGAGI in the germline V gene (reference sequence). As DNA, the CDR3 is TGTGCCAGCAGTTACCCAGGTAGGGAGCTACCGAACACTGAAGCTTTCTTT. Translating it yields CASSYPGRELPNTEAFF.

V is TRBV7-6 and J is TRBJ1-2; D may be TRBD1 (6 bases). Germline values: CDR1 SGHVS, CDR2 FNYEAQ. Between the trimmed V and J ends, which lost 4 bases and 4 bases, there was a span of 13 bases. This CDR3 region has 14 residues. The CDR3 nucleotides read TGTGCCAGCAGCTCTGGGGGGGGCCTCTATGGCTACACCTTC. It codes for CASSSGGGLYGYTF.

This clonotype occurred many times. The rearrangement uses TRBV28 and TRBJ2-1; 7 bases are shared with TRBD2. V shed 5 bases and J 2 bases; nucleotides not matched to a gene: 0. Germline CDR1 MDHEN, CDR2 SYDVKM. CDR3 length: 13 residues. CDR3 bases: TGTGCCAGCAGTACTAGCGCCTACAATGAGCAGTTCTTC. Amino acid sequence: CASSTSAYNEQFF.

This clonotype was found many times. The chain joins TRBV13 to TRBJ2-7; D is unclear. From germline, CDR1 is PRHDT and CDR2 FYEKMQ (reference sequence). V lost 6 bases and J 7 bases, leaving 16 bases between the germline ends. The CDR3 totals 13 residues. Written as DNA, the CDR3 is TGTGCCAGCAGTCCAGGCGCGAAAAAGGAGCAGTACTTC. Translating gives CASSPGAKKEQYF.

Many counts were recorded for this clonotype. CDR3 nucleotides: TGTGCCAGTAGTCGGGGCAGGGGGACAGATACGCAGTATTTT. It is translated as CASSRGRGTDTQYF. This sequence joins TRBV19 and TRBJ2-3, with 7 bases matching TRBD1. Germline-derived CDR1 and CDR2 are LNHDA and SQIVND (reference sequence). V gave up 5 bases and J gave up 3 bases; unmatched junction bases: 5. This CDR3 is built from 14 residues.

This chain links TRBV11-3 with TRBJ1-6; tentative D call: TRBD1 (6 bases). The germline V gene has CDR1 SGHNT and CDR2 YENEEA. The germline V and J ends were trimmed by 9 bases and 10 bases, with 19 bases remaining between them. This CDR3 has 14 amino acids. The DNA for the CDR3 is TGTGCCAGACCCATCGGACAGCCTTCATCACCCCTCCACTTT. Amino acids: CARPIGQPSSPLHF. Looking up the rest from reference TRBV11-3 and TRBJ1-6 gives the full variable domain: EAGVVQSPRYKIIEKKQPVAFWCNPISGHNTLYWYLQNLGQGPELLIRYENEEAVDDSQLPKDRFSAERLKGVDSTLKIQPAELGDSAVYLCARPIGQPSSPLHFGNGTRLTVT.

This clonotype was counted a few times. This may be a read error, as it is one base from a much larger clone. This rearrangement joins TRBV19 to TRBJ1-6, with a possible D match to TRBD1 (6 bases). CDR1 is LNHDA and CDR2 is SQIVND in the germline V gene (reference sequence). This CDR3 spans 16 amino acids. CDR3 bases: TGTGCACGAGGACAGACTCCAGGTTCCTATAATTCACCCCTCCACTTT. Its translation: CARGQTPGSYNSPLHF.

This clonotype was found a few times. The rearrangement joins TRBV5-1 to TRBJ1-6, with TRBD1 matching over 8 bases. CDR1 and CDR2 from the germline V gene are SGHRS and YFSETQ. V trimming: 3 bases; J trimming: 7 bases; junction bases outside the gene matches: 9. The CDR3 is made up of 16 amino acids. The CDR3 DNA reads as TGCGCCAGCAGCTCCTACGCTACAGGGGGGAATTCACCCCTCCACTTT. Its translation: CASSSYATGGNSPLHF.

This clonotype was counted ten times or more. The chain recombines TRBV28 with TRBJ2-7, with TRBD2 as a possible D gene (5 bases). Germline V lookup: CDR1 MDHEN, CDR2 SYDVKM. Trimming removed 7 bases at V and 3 bases at J, with 16 bases between. There are 14 residues in the CDR3. The CDR3 sequence is CASTFEGSFYEQYF. DNA for the CDR3: TGTGCCAGCACCTTCGAAGGGAGCTTCTACGAGCAGTACTTC.